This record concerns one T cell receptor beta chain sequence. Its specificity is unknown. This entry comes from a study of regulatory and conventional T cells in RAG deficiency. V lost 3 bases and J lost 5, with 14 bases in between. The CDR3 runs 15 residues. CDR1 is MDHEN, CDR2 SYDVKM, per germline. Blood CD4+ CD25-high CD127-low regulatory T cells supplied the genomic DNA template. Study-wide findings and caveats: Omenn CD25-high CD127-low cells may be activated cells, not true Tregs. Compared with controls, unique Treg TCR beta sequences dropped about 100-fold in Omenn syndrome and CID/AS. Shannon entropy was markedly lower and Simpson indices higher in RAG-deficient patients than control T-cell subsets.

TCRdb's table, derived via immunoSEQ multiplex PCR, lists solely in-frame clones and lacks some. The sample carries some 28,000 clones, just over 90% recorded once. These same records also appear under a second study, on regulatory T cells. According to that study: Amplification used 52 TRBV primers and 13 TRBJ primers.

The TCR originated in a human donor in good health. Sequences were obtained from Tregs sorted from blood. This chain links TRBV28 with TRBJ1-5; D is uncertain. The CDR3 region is CASSFAWGTHQPQHF. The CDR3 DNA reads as TGTGCCAGCAGTTTTGCATGGGGAACCCATCAGCCCCAGCATTTT.